This TCR beta chain was observed in a study of control samples from healthy donors and cancer patients. The CDR3 length is 12 residues. V lost 4 bases and J 8 bases, leaving 11 bases between the germline ends. The germline V gene has CDR1 SEHNR and CDR2 FQNEAQ (reference sequence). Clones were sequenced by immunoSEQ multiplex PCR, and TCRdb holds only the in-frame ones, with some missing. The table lists about 120,000 clones, 88% of them singletons. The V gene is TRBV7-9, the J gene TRBJ1-2; no reliable D call. Sample: blood. This TCR derives from a woman between 65 and 79 years old in good health. CDR3: CASSWGTGGYTF. As DNA, the CDR3 is TGTGCCAGCAGCTGGGGAACGGGGGGCTACACCTTC.